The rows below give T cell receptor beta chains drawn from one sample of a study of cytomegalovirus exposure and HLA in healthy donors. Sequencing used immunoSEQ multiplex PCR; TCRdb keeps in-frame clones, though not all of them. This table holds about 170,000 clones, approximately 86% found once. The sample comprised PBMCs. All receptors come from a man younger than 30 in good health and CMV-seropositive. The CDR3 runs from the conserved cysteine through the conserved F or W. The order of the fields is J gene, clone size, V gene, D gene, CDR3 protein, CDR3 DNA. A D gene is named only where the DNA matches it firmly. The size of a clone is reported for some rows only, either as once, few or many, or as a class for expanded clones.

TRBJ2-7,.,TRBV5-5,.,CASSPVEGRSYEQYF,TGTGCCAGCAGCCCGGTTGAGGGCCGCTCCTACGAGCAGTACTTC
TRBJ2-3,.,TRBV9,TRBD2,CASSTLGLAGVADTQYF,TGTGCCAGCAGCACCCTCGGGCTAGCGGGAGTCGCAGATACGCAGTATTTT
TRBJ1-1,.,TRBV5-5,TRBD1,CATNPEGANTEAFF,TGTGCCACTAACCCTGAGGGGGCGAACACTGAAGCTTTCTTT
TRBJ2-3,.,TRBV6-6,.,CASSSPTLSGTDTQYF,TGTGCCAGCAGTTCTCCAACCCTTAGCGGCACAGATACGCAGTATTTT
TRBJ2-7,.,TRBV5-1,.,CASSHVSGGSSYEQYF,TGCGCCAGCAGTCATGTTTCCGGCGGCAGCTCCTACGAGCAGTACTTC
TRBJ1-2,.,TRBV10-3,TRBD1,CAISLFVSWPVRTGTSYGYTF,TGTGCCATCAGTCTATTCGTCTCTTGGCCCGTCAGGACAGGGACATCCTATGGCTACACCTTC
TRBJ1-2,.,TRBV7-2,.,CASSLVVTDYGYTF,TGTGCCAGCAGCTTAGTAGTAACGGACTATGGCTACACCTTC
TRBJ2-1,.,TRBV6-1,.,CASTLLGSEQFF,TGTGCCAGCACCCTCCTGGGGAGTGAGCAGTTCTTC
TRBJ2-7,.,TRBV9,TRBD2,CASSVGTSGTYEQYF,TGTGCCAGCAGCGTAGGGACTAGCGGGACCTACGAGCAGTACTTC
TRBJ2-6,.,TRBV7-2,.,CASRLSRASISGANVLTF,TGTGCCAGCAGATTAAGCAGGGCTTCTATCTCTGGGGCCAACGTCCTGACTTTC
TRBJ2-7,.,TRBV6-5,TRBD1,CASSKAQGAYEQYF,TGTGCCAGCAGCAAGGCACAGGGGGCCTACGAGCAGTACTTC
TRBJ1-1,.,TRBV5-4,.,CASSLAGGLGRMNTEAFF,TGTGCCAGCAGCTTGGCCGGGGGTCTCGGACGAATGAACACTGAAGCTTTCTTT
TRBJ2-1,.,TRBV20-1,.,CSASNNEQFF,TGCAGTGCTAGCAATAATGAGCAGTTCTTC
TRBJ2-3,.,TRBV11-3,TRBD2,CASSLGLAGGRTDTQYF,TGTGCCAGCAGCTTAGGACTAGCGGGGGGCCGCACAGATACGCAGTATTTT
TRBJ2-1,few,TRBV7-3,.,CASREGAKNEQFF,TGTGCCTCCCGGGAGGGGGCTAAAAATGAGCAGTTCTTC
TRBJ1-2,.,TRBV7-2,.,CASSLASYGYTF,TGTGCCAGCAGCTTGGCCAGCTATGGCTACACCTTC
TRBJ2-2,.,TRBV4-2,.,CASSRGVAQGVTGELFF,TGTGCCAGCAGCCGGGGAGTAGCCCAAGGCGTCACCGGGGAGCTGTTTTTT
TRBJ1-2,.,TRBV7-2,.,CASSLQVRGYTF,TGTGCCAGCAGCTTACAGGTGCGCGGCTACACCTTC
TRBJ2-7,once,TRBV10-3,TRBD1,CAISEPWTGYEQYF,TGTGCCATCAGTGAGCCCTGGACAGGCTACGAGCAGTACTTC
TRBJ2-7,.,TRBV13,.,CASSPEGPPGEQYF,TGTGCCAGCAGCCCGGAGGGCCCTCCGGGCGAGCAGTACTTC
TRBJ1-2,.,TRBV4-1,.,CASSQAPDTLGYTF,TGCGCCAGCAGCCAAGCTCCGGACACATTGGGCTACACCTTC
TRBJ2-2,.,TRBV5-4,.,CASSPLTGGELFF,TGTGCCAGCAGTCCACTTACCGGCGGGGAGCTGTTTTTT
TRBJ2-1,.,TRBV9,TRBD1,CASSKTEGTVNEQFF,TGTGCCAGCAGCAAAACTGAAGGGACAGTCAATGAGCAGTTCTTC
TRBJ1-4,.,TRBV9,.,CASSGRTRRGATNEKLFF,TGTGCCAGCAGCGGTCGGACAAGACGGGGGGCAACTAATGAAAAACTGTTTTTT
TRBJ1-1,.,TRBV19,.,CASSLEGGGNTEAFF,TGTGCCAGTAGTCTGGAAGGGGGTGGGAACACTGAAGCTTTCTTT
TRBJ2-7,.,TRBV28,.,CASSSRRVLYEQYF,TGTGCCAGCAGTTCTAGGAGGGTCTTGTACGAGCAGTACTTC
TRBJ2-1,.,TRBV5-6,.,CASSFGVRPEQFF,TGTGCCAGCAGCTTCGGAGTTCGGCCTGAGCAGTTCTTC
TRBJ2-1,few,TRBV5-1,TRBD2,CASSRMTSGRALEQFF,TGCGCCAGCAGCCGAATGACTAGCGGGAGGGCACTCGAGCAGTTCTTC
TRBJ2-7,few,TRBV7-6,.,CAISRHSYEQYF,TGTGCCATATCGAGGCACTCCTACGAGCAGTACTTC
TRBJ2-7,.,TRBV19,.,CASSPMGLYDEQYF,TGTGCCAGTAGCCCGATGGGCTTGTACGACGAGCAGTACTTC
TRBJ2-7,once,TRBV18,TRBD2,CASSQGRTSGGAQQYF,TGTGCCAGCTCCCAAGGGAGGACTAGCGGGGGGGCCCAGCAGTACTTC
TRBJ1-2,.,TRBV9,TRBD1,CASSPWGDRGQGYTF,TGTGCCAGCAGCCCTTGGGGGGACAGGGGGCAAGGCTACACCTTC
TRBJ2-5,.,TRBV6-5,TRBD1,CASSLGQGQETQYF,TGTGCCAGCAGCCTCGGACAGGGACAAGAGACCCAGTACTTC
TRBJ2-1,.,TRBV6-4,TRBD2,CASSDPSSGGYYNEQFF,TGTGCCAGCAGTGACCCCAGCAGCGGGGGATACTACAATGAGCAGTTCTTC
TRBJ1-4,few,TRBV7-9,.,CASSYKGGNEKLFF,TGTGCCAGCAGCTATAAGGGGGGGAATGAAAAACTGTTTTTT
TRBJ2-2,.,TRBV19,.,CASSIGSGDSHTGELFF,TGTGCCAGTAGTATAGGGTCGGGAGATTCTCACACCGGGGAGCTGTTTTTT
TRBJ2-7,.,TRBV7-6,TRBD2,CASSLKLGRVYEQYF,TGTGCCAGCAGCTTGAAGCTGGGGAGGGTCTACGAGCAGTACTTC
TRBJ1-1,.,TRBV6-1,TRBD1,CASSEGGTGVEAFF,TGTGCCAGCAGTGAAGGGGGGACAGGGGTTGAAGCTTTCTTT
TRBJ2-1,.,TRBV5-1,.,CASSGGQTQFF,TGCGCCAGCAGCGGTGGACAGACGCAGTTCTTC
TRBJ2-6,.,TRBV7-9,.,CASTIGAGANVLTF,TGTGCCAGCACGATAGGGGCTGGGGCCAACGTCCTGACTTTC
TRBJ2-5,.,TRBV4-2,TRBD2,CASSQAGASGGAETQYF,TGTGCCAGCAGCCAAGCCGGGGCTAGCGGGGGGGCGGAGACCCAGTACTTC